Here is one T cell receptor beta chain with its context. The sample carries other DNA sequences with the same CDR3. This sample is drawn from a study of cytomegalovirus exposure and HLA in healthy donors. A multiplex PCR was run with 60 Vbeta primers and 13 Jbeta primers. Sequencing was performed with immunoSEQ multiplex PCR; in TCRdb, only in-frame clones are kept and a portion is missing. This sample has some 160,000 clones; about 85% occur once, and the top ten carry under 2%. The V and J ends lost 8 bases and 2 bases respectively, with 20 bases between them. CDR3 size: 16 residues. CDR1 SNHLY and CDR2 FYNNEI come from the germline V gene.

This TCR was recovered from a young man in good health and CMV-seronegative. The J gene is TRBJ2-3, the V gene TRBV2; maybe TRBD2 (6 bases). Sequenced input: PBMCs. The CDR3 protein is CASPVSGQGITDTQYF. The CDR3 DNA is TGTGCCAGCCCTGTCAGCGGGCAAGGTATCACAGATACGCAGTATTTT.